The rows below give T cell receptor beta chains drawn from one sample of a study of blood T cell repertoires in COVID-19. Assay used: immunoSEQ multiplex PCR; TCRdb lists only in-frame clones, some missing. The sample contains 250,000 or so clones, 87% of which appear only once. Sequenced: PBMCs or T cells enriched from blood (not recorded which). The receptors were gathered from a woman in her 30s with acute COVID-19. CDR3s include the opening cysteine and the closing phenylalanine or tryptophan. D genes are given only for firm matches. The listing skips clone size in some rows; elsewhere it reads once, few, many or a size class.

TRBJ1-2 NA NA TRBV9 TGTGCCAGCAGTTCGACAGTTAACTATGGCTACACCTTC CASSSTVNYGYTF
TRBJ2-7 NA NA TRBV10-2 TGCGCCAGCAGTGAGGGCGGCGAGGCTACCTACGAGCAGTACTTC CASSEGGEATYEQYF
TRBJ2-7 TRBD1 NA TRBV6-2/TRBV6-3 TGTGCCAGCAGCCGGGGACAGGGAGGCTACGAGCAGTACTTC CASSRGQGGYEQYF
TRBJ1-3 NA once TRBV19 TGTGCCAGTAGTATACAACGTAGCTCTGGAAACACCATATATTTT CASSIQRSSGNTIYF
TRBJ1-2 NA NA TRBV5-1 TGCGCCAGCCCCCTGCGGGCAGTCAACTATGGCTACACCTTC CASPLRAVNYGYTF
TRBJ2-7 TRBD1 NA TRBV4-3 TGCGCCAGCAGCCTTGGGACAGGCACCTACGAGCAGTACTTC CASSLGTGTYEQYF
TRBJ1-1 TRBD1 NA TRBV5-1 TGCGCCAGCAGCCCGGGACAGGGGGTTCGGCGGGGCACTGAAGCTTTCTTT CASSPGQGVRRGTEAFF
TRBJ1-1 NA NA TRBV5-6 TGTGCCAGCAGCTTGGGTCGAGGGGCTTTCTTT CASSLGRGAFF
TRBJ1-3 NA NA TRBV19 TGTGCCAGTAGTATCGACAGTGGCTCTGGAAACACCATATATTTT CASSIDSGSGNTIYF
TRBJ2-7 TRBD1 NA TRBV11-2 TGTGCCAGCAGCTCGACAGGGACCCCCTACGAGCAGTACTTC CASSSTGTPYEQYF
TRBJ1-1 NA NA TRBV30 TGTGCCTGGAGTGTAGGGGCCTTGAACACTGAAGCTTTCTTT CAWSVGALNTEAFF
TRBJ2-3 NA once TRBV7-9 TGTGCCAGCGGAAGGAGGACAGATACGCAGTATTTT CASGRRTDTQYF
TRBJ1-5 NA once TRBV7-2 TGTGCCAGCAGCTGGGACAACCGCGGCAATCAGCCCCAGCATTTT CASSWDNRGNQPQHF
TRBJ1-1 NA NA TRBV30 TGTGCCTGGAGTCCAACTTGGGGGGGCGCGGTAAAGGCTGAAGCTTTCTTT CAWSPTWGGAVKAEAFF
TRBJ2-7 TRBD2 once TRBV7-8 TGTGCCAGCAGCTTAAGGTGGGGCGGGGGGACCGCCTACGAGCAGTACTTC CASSLRWGGGTAYEQYF
TRBJ1-5 NA NA TRBV11-2 TGTGCCAGCAGCTTGATGCAGTTTGCCCCCCGCCAGCCCCAGCATTTT CASSLMQFAPRQPQHF
TRBJ2-7 TRBD1 NA TRBV27 TGTGCCAGCAGTTTAGAGGTCTTGGGACAGGGGTCTAGAAGGGTGCAGTACTTC CASSLEVLGQGSRRVQYF
TRBJ2-2 NA once TRBV5-5 TGTGCCAGCAGCTTGCATCCGGGGAGAGGCACCGGGGAGCTGTTTTTT CASSLHPGRGTGELFF
TRBJ1-2 NA NA TRBV11-2 TGTGCCAGCAGCTTAGCAGGAGGCTATGGCTACACCTTC CASSLAGGYGYTF
TRBJ2-3 TRBD2 NA TRBV27 TGTGCCAGCAGTTTAGTCGGGGGGGCTTCAGATACGCAGTATTTT CASSLVGGASDTQYF
TRBJ1-2 NA once TRBV5-1 TGCGCCAGCAGACGGACAGAAAACTATGGCTACACCTTC CASRRTENYGYTF
TRBJ2-2 NA NA TRBV3-1/TRBV3-2 TGTGCCAGCAGCCAACGGCTAGAGGAAATTGAGCTGTTTTTT CASSQRLEEIELFF
TRBJ1-6 NA NA TRBV3-1/TRBV3-2 TGTGCCAGCAGCCAAGAGACTTCTGGTAATTCACCCCTCCACTTT CASSQETSGNSPLHF
TRBJ1-1 TRBD1 NA TRBV7-2 TGTGCCAGCCCTGGGACAGGGGGTAATGTGGCTTTCTTT CASPGTGGNVAFF
TRBJ2-3 NA NA TRBV4-2 TGTGCCAGCAGCCAAGAGGCCAGCGGCCGCACAGATACGCAGTATTTT CASSQEASGRTDTQYF
TRBJ1-2 NA NA TRBV2 TGTGCCAGCAATGACCCCTACAGGACGATTTCCTATGGCTACACCTTC CASNDPYRTISYGYTF
TRBJ2-2 NA NA TRBV18 TGTGCCAGCTCCCGAACAACGACCGGCGGGGCGGGGAACGCCGGGGAGCTGTTTTTT CASSRTTTGGAGNAGELFF
TRBJ1-1 TRBD1 once TRBV19 TGTGCCAGTAGTATCCCAGGGGGCTACACTGAAGCTTTCTTT CASSIPGGYTEAFF
TRBJ2-3 TRBD2 NA TRBV7-9 TGTGCCAGCAGCACTAGCGGGGGGTACACAGATACGCAGTATTTT CASSTSGGYTDTQYF
TRBJ1-1 NA once TRBV30 TGTGCCTGGCGTGGCTTGAGCCTCACTGAAGCTTTCTTT CAWRGLSLTEAFF
TRBJ2-7 NA few TRBV2 TGTGCCAGCATGCACAGGGCCAGTTCCTCCTACGAGCAGTACTTC CASMHRASSSYEQYF
TRBJ2-3 TRBD1 NA TRBV7-6 TGTGCCAGCAGCTTAGATAGGGGGCGTGGAGATACGCAGTATTTT CASSLDRGRGDTQYF
TRBJ2-2 NA NA TRBV4-3 TGCGCCAGCAGCCCAGGACTGTCCGCCGGGGAGCTGTTTTTT CASSPGLSAGELFF
TRBJ2-1 NA once TRBV5-1 TGCGCCAGCAGCTTGGGAGACAGGTCCTACAATGAGCAGTTCTTC CASSLGDRSYNEQFF
TRBJ1-2 NA NA TRBV5-6 TGTGCCAGCAGCTGGAGGGGAGAAGCTAACTATGGCTACACCTTC CASSWRGEANYGYTF
TRBJ1-1 NA NA TRBV18 TGTGCCAGCTCTCTCGGACAGAGTCGGTCCACTGAAGCTTTCTTT CASSLGQSRSTEAFF
TRBJ2-7 TRBD1 NA TRBV3-1/TRBV3-2 TGTGCCAGCAGCCAAGCCGGGACAGGGGACTACGAGCAGTACTTC CASSQAGTGDYEQYF
TRBJ1-1 TRBD1 NA TRBV10-3 TGTGCCATCAGGGAGGGGGCGCGGAACACTGAAGCTTTCTTT CAIREGARNTEAFF
TRBJ2-2 TRBD2 NA TRBV4-1 TGCGCCAGCGGACCTAGCGGGGGCCGCCGGCCCGGGGAGCTGTTTTTT CASGPSGGRRPGELFF
TRBJ2-3 TRBD2 NA TRBV6-2/TRBV6-3 TGTGCCAGCAGTTACGGCTCACTAGCGGGGCGGACAGATACGCAGTATTTT CASSYGSLAGRTDTQYF
TRBJ1-1 TRBD1 NA TRBV11-2 TGTGCCAGCAGCTTATGGACAGGGAGGGACGGGGCTGAAGCTTTCTTT CASSLWTGRDGAEAFF
TRBJ2-7 NA NA TRBV7-2 TGTGCCAGCAGCGACACAAGGGAGAGCTCCTACGAGCAGTACTTC CASSDTRESSYEQYF
TRBJ2-2 NA NA TRBV11-2 TGTGCCAGCAGACCCAGGGGAGCAGGGAAGGGAAACACCGGGGAGCTGTTTTTT CASRPRGAGKGNTGELFF
TRBJ2-5 NA NA TRBV5-1 TGCGCCAGCAGCCCGGGGGACTACCAAGAGACCCAGTACTTC CASSPGDYQETQYF
TRBJ2-2 NA NA TRBV19 TGTGCCAGTAGTCGCCGACAGCTCACCGGGGAGCTGTTTTTT CASSRRQLTGELFF
TRBJ2-5 TRBD1 NA TRBV5-6 TGTGCCAGCAGCTACAATACAGGGGGTGAGGAAGAGACCCAGTACTTC CASSYNTGGEEETQYF
TRBJ1-1 TRBD1 NA TRBV3-1/TRBV3-2 TGTGCCAGCAGCCCTCGGGACAGGGGGAATGAAGCTTTCTTT CASSPRDRGNEAFF
TRBJ1-3 NA once TRBV10-1 TGCGCCAGCACCAGGGAGGGTCCTGGAAACACCATATATTTT CASTREGPGNTIYF
TRBJ1-1 TRBD1 NA TRBV19 TGTGCCAGTAGCCCGGACAGGCCGGAACCGGTGAACACTGAAGCTTTCTTT CASSPDRPEPVNTEAFF
TRBJ1-4 NA NA TRBV6-5 TGTGCCAGCAGTTCTCTTTCCAACTCACTCCCGTTTTTT CASSSLSNSLPFF
TRBJ1-6 TRBD1 few TRBV27 TGTGCCAGCAGTTACGGGTACAGGGGGCCACCCCTCCACTTT CASSYGYRGPPLHF
TRBJ2-4 NA NA TRBV4-3 TGCGCCAGCAGCCAAGATATCCCGGCGAGTCCGGGGGACATTCAGTACTTC CASSQDIPASPGDIQYF
TRBJ2-5 NA NA TRBV2 TGTGCCAGCAGTGAAGCGCTTGCCCAGGGGGAGACCCAGTACTTC CASSEALAQGETQYF
TRBJ1-2 NA NA TRBV5-5 TGTGCCAGCAGCTTGAGGCGGAATAACTATGGCTACACCTTC CASSLRRNNYGYTF
TRBJ2-3 NA NA TRBV6-5 TGTGCCAGCAGTTACTCTGTTCAGGGGTCAGATACGCAGTATTTT CASSYSVQGSDTQYF
TRBJ1-1 NA NA TRBV10-3 TGTGCCATCAGTGAGTCAGCCCTGTCAGCGGCCCAAGCTTTCTTT CAISESALSAAQAFF
TRBJ1-4 NA NA TRBV2 TGTGCCAGCAATTCACAGGGAACCGGGAATGAAAAACTGTTTTTT CASNSQGTGNEKLFF
TRBJ2-1 TRBD1 NA TRBV7-8 TGTGCCAGCAGCTCGGGACAGATCAATGAGCAGTTCTTC CASSSGQINEQFF
TRBJ2-2 TRBD1 NA TRBV5-5 TGTGCCAGCAGCTTACAGGGGATAGTAAACACCGGGGAGCTGTTTTTT CASSLQGIVNTGELFF